This TCR beta chain was obtained from a study of T cells after posttransplantation cyclophosphamide. Study conclusions and caveats: Donor CD8+ memory clones often dominated recipient blood repertoires at later times. Recipient CMV seropositivity and CMV reactivation strongly tracked TRB clonality. Blood and skin or GI T cell repertoires showed limited TRB overlap.

This CDR3 region has 15 residues. Germline CDR1 and CDR2: SGHNT and YYREEE (reference sequence). J was trimmed by 2 bases and V by 4 bases; bases with no gene match: 7. Sequenced by immunoSEQ multiplex PCR; TCRdb stores in-frame clones only, minus some. Altogether approximately 24,000 clones were found in the sample, and no singletons occur. On the day of bone marrow donation, the related graft donor provided peripheral blood. This clone was detected ten times or more. What it recognizes is unknown. Sequencing was done on a sample of PBMCs. This chain connects TRBV5-4 to TRBJ1-1; 8 bases align to TRBD1. The sequence derives from a woman aged 55-70 years in good health, CMV-negative, and a related stem cell transplant donor. Here the CDR3 DNA reads TGTGCCAGCAGCCCCCGGGACAGGCCCAACACTGAAGCTTTCTTT. Protein sequence: CASSPRDRPNTEAFF. Full variable domain (outside the CDR3, taken from reference TRBV5-4 and TRBJ1-1): ETGVTQSPTHLIKTRGQQVTLRCSSQSGHNTVSWYQQALGQGPQFIFQYYREEENGRGNFPPRFSGLQFPNYSSELNVNALELDDSALYLCASSPRDRPNTEAFFGQGTRLTVV.